The 28 T cell receptor beta chains reported below all come from one sample, sequenced in a study of blood T cell repertoires in COVID-19. Sequencing used immunoSEQ multiplex PCR; TCRdb keeps in-frame clones, though not all of them. The table records about 98,000 clones, approximately 82% of them present only once. Sequenced material: peripheral blood. The receptors shown here come from a man aged 55 to 70 with active or convalescent COVID-19.

The V call is TRBV28, the J call TRBJ1-2; D not certain. This CDR3 comprises 17 residues. Between the trimmed V and J ends, which lost 4 bases and 3 bases, there was a span of 21 bases. From germline, CDR1 is MDHEN and CDR2 SYDVKM. CDR3 in amino acids: CASSSLREKLRHYGYTF. The CDR3 nucleotides are TGTGCCAGCAGTTCCCTCCGGGAGAAATTAAGGCACTATGGCTACACCTTC.

The sample holds a few counts of this clone. J is TRBJ2-5 and V is TRBV6-5; the D gene is possibly TRBD1 (5 bases). This CDR3 region has 13 residues. V lost 6 bases to trimming and J lost 1 base, with 9 bases between them. Germline V gene data show CDR1 as MNHEY and CDR2 as SVGAGI. The DNA of the CDR3 is TGTGCCAGCAGCCCCGACAGCCAAGAGACCCAGTACTTC. Encoded protein: CASSPDSQETQYF.

This chain links TRBV7-2 with TRBJ1-1; D is undetermined. Germline values: CDR1 SGHTA, CDR2 FQGNSA. The CDR3 is 13 residues long. Trimming cost V 6 bases and J 1 base, with 9 bases left between them. As DNA, the CDR3 is TGTGCCAGCAGAGAGGCCGGGAACACTGAAGCTTTCTTT. Its protein product is CASREAGNTEAFF.

V gene TRBV21-1 combines with J gene TRBJ2-7; TRBD1 is the table's D call and was not checked against the DNA. TRBV21-1 represents a pseudogene. The CDR3 sequence is 17 residues long. For the CDR3, the DNA is TGTGCCCTCCCAGGTTGGACGGACAGGACGAACTCAGACGAGCAGTACGTC. It codes for CALPGWTDRTNSDEQYV.

The chain combines TRBV4-1 with TRBJ2-3, with D possibly being TRBD1 (6 bases). The CDR3 length is 16 residues. V dropped 0 bases and J dropped 2 bases, with 12 bases sitting between them. Germline V gives CDR1 MGHRA, CDR2 YSYEKL. The CDR3 loop reads CASSQDQGLYTDTQYF. CDR3 in DNA: TGCGCCAGCAGCCAAGATCAGGGGCTCTACACAGATACGCAGTATTTT.

This clone was seen more than once but under ten times. The chain uses TRBV18 and TRBJ2-1; 8 bases are shared with TRBD2. In germline, CDR1 is KGHSH, CDR2 LQKENI. The CDR3 extends over 15 amino acids. V shed 6 bases, J shed 3 bases, and the junction held 7 bases outside the gene matches. The DNA for the CDR3 is TGTGCCAGCTCTACTCGGACTAGCTTCTACAATGAGCAGTTCTTC. Translation gives CASSTRTSFYNEQFF.

CDR3 bases: TGTGCCAGCAGCAAAGTGCAAGCGGGAGGTACCGGGGAGCTGTTTTTT. This encodes CASSKVQAGGTGELFF. The J gene is TRBJ2-2, the V gene TRBV21-1; the D call in the table, TRBD2, was not verified against the DNA. TRBV21-1 is listed as a pseudogene. The CDR3 has 16 amino acids.

The V call is TRBV7-2, the J call TRBJ2-1; D not resolved. Trimming left V 5 bases short and J 8 bases short, with 13 bases between. The CDR3 has 13 residues. Germline assignment: CDR1 SGHTA and CDR2 FQGNSA. The CDR3 DNA reads as TGTGCCAGCAGCCGAGAAGGTGACTATGAGCAGTTCTTC. Protein sequence: CASSREGDYEQFF.

CDR3: CASAGGGYGSYEQYF. CDR3 DNA: TGTGCCAGCGCGGGTGGAGGGTATGGATCCTACGAGCAGTACTTC. The chain has TRBV28 and TRBJ2-7; tentatively, D is TRBD2 (6 bases). The CDR3 is 15 residues long. Germline CDR1 MDHEN, CDR2 SYDVKM. V lost 8 bases, J lost 1 base, and 18 bases lay in between.

The genes are TRBV7-3 and TRBJ2-5; 9 positions match TRBD2. Losses at the gene ends were 6 bases for V and 5 bases for J; bases not matched to a gene: 10. CDR3 length: 15 residues. Germline lookup yields CDR1 SGHTA and CDR2 FQGTGA. The DNA for the CDR3 is TGTGCCAGCAGTTTCGTAGCGGGAGAGGCGGAGACCCAGTACTTC. Protein product: CASSFVAGEAETQYF.

This chain uses TRBV19 with TRBJ1-4, with D possibly TRBD1 on 6 matching bases. This CDR3 has 15 amino acids. Per germline, CDR1 LNHDA and CDR2 SQIVND (reference sequence). With 3 bases removed from V and 5 bases from J, the gap between germline ends came to 13 bases. CDR3 loop: CASSIFAGENEKLFF. The CDR3, as DNA: TGTGCCAGTAGTATTTTCGCAGGGGAGAATGAAAAACTGTTTTTT.

The rearrangement joins TRBV2 to TRBJ2-3; tentatively, D is TRBD2 (6 bases). The CDR3 extends over 14 amino acids. Trimming stripped 3 bases from V and 5 bases from J, with 12 bases between. The germline CDR1 and CDR2 sequences are SNHLY and FYNNEI. The CDR3 nucleotides read TGTGCCAGCAGTGAGGGACTGCCAAGAGATACGCAGTATTTT. Residues: CASSEGLPRDTQYF.

This chain connects TRBV15 to TRBJ2-1; 16 positions match TRBD2. V lost 3 bases to trimming and J lost 2 bases; unmatched junction nucleotides: 7. Germline V lookup: CDR1 LNHNV, CDR2 YYDKDF (reference sequence). The CDR3 has 19 amino acids. The CDR3 loop is CATSRGLAGGPSAYNEQFF. The CDR3 DNA follows: TGTGCCACCAGCAGGGGACTAGCGGGAGGGCCTAGCGCCTACAATGAGCAGTTCTTC.

J is TRBJ1-1 and V is TRBV18, with D possibly matching TRBD1 (5 bases). Germline V gene sequence: CDR1 KGHSH, CDR2 LQKENI. The CDR3 is made up of 14 amino acids. With 4 bases removed from V and 1 base from J, the gap between germline ends came to 10 bases. CDR3 sequence: CASSQGRGNTEAFF. CDR3 coding DNA: TGTGCCAGCTCACAGGGGCGGGGGAACACTGAAGCTTTCTTT.

The chain is built from TRBV24-1 and TRBJ1-5, with no clear D. V shed 5 bases and J shed 3 bases, with 13 bases lying between them. Looked up from germline, CDR1 is KGHDR and CDR2 is SFDVKD. CDR3 length: 15 amino acids. CDR3 nucleotide sequence: TGTGCCACCAGTGCGAGGAGCGGATCCAATCAGCCCCAGCATTTT. Amino acid sequence: CATSARSGSNQPQHF.

V is TRBV5-8 and J is TRBJ2-7; 8 bases align to TRBD2. There are 17 residues in the CDR3. From germline, CDR1 is SGHTS and CDR2 YDEGEE. The CDR3: CARSAGPGAGGLYEQYV. CDR3 sequence (DNA): TGCGCCCGCAGCGCGGGGCCGGGGGCGGGAGGCCTCTACGAGCAGTACGTC.

This rearrangement joins TRBV5-1 to TRBJ1-4, with 10 positions matching TRBD1. Germline V gene lookup returns CDR1 SGHRS and CDR2 YFSETQ. With 5 bases clipped from V and 8 bases from J, the junction kept 6 bases outside the gene matches. The CDR3 is 14 amino acids. The CDR3 coding sequence is TGCGCCAGCAGTCCCGGGACAGGGGTAGAAAAACTGTTTTTT. As protein: CASSPGTGVEKLFF. The entire variable domain, with the rest obtained from reference TRBV5-1 and TRBJ1-4, is as follows: KAGVTQTPRYLIKTRGQQVTLSCSPISGHRSVSWYQQTPGQGLQFLFEYFSETQRNKGNFPGRFSGRQFSNSRSEMNVSTLELGDSALYLCASSPGTGVEKLFFGSGTQLSVL.

J is TRBJ2-2 and V is TRBV7-9, with 8 bases that match TRBD2. V shed 1 base, J shed 7 bases, and the junction held 5 bases outside the gene matches. The CDR3 has 15 amino acids. Germline CDR1 and CDR2: SEHNR and FQNEAQ (reference sequence). CDR3 in amino acids: CASSLGSGTSGELFF. CDR3 sequence (DNA): TGTGCCAGCAGCTTAGGATCCGGGACTAGCGGGGAGCTGTTTTTT.

This clone showed up just a few times. The V and J genes are TRBV27 and TRBJ2-7; D perhaps matches TRBD2 (6 bases). The CDR3 is 13 amino acids. Trimming shortened V by 5 bases and J by 3 bases, and 11 bases separated the two germline ends. Per germline, CDR1 MNHEY and CDR2 SMNVEV (reference sequence). The CDR3 region has the DNA TGTGCCAGCAGTCAGCGGCGGGGCTACGAGCAGTACGTC. It translates to CASSQRRGYEQYV.

This sequence joins TRBV5-6 and TRBJ2-7; tentatively, D is TRBD2 (5 bases). V gave up 2 bases and J gave up 0 bases, with 6 bases separating them. CDR3 length: 13 residues. Germline CDR1 SGHDT, CDR2 YYEEEE. CDR3 protein: CASSFSVSYEQYV. The CDR3 DNA follows: TGTGCCAGCAGCTTTAGCGTCTCCTACGAGCAGTACGTC.

J is TRBJ1-2 and V is TRBV6-5; D not resolved. The V end was cut by 0 bases, the J end by 1 base, with 6 bases between. CDR1 is MNHEY, CDR2 SVGAGI, per germline. This CDR3 comprises 14 residues. CDR3 sequence: CASSYSRGNYGYTF. The CDR3 bases are TGTGCCAGCAGTTACTCTCGGGGTAACTATGGCTACACCTTC.

CDR3 protein: CASSPYRDRGTGELFF. CDR3 bases: TGTGCCAGTAGTCCCTACCGGGACAGGGGGACCGGGGAGCTGTTTTTT. V is TRBV19 and J is TRBJ2-2; 11 nucleotides match TRBD1. Germline loops: CDR1 LNHDA, CDR2 SQIVND (reference sequence). V dropped 5 bases and J dropped 5; count of bases not matched to a gene: 7. The CDR3 spans 16 residues.

This clone turned up a few times. This chain uses TRBV19 with TRBJ2-5; D possibly corresponds to TRBD1 (6 bases). V was shortened by 7 bases and J by 1 base, with 16 bases between the two germline ends. CDR3 length equals 15 residues. Per the germline V gene, CDR1 is LNHDA and CDR2 is SQIVND (reference sequence). The CDR3: CASTRGGVGQETQYF. As DNA, the CDR3 is TGTGCCAGTACCAGGGGCGGAGTAGGCCAAGAGACCCAGTACTTC. The full variable domain, rest sourced from reference TRBV19 and TRBJ2-5, is DGGITQSPKYLFRKEGQNVTLSCEQNLNHDAMYWYRQDPGQGLRLIYYSQIVNDFQKGDIAEGYSVSREKKESFPLTVTSAQKNPTAFYLCASTRGGVGQETQYFGPGTRLLVL.

V usage is TRBV5-6 and J usage is TRBJ2-3; 9 nucleotides agree with TRBD2. Looked up from germline, CDR1 is SGHDT and CDR2 is YYEEEE. This CDR3 spans 15 amino acids. The ends lost 2 bases at V and 2 bases at J; junction bases unmatched: 3. This chain's CDR3 is CASSFRLAATDTQYF. CDR3 nucleotide sequence: TGTGCCAGCAGCTTTCGACTAGCGGCCACAGATACGCAGTATTTT.

V usage is TRBV2 and J usage is TRBJ1-4; 8 positions match TRBD1. Germline V gives CDR1 SNHLY, CDR2 FYNNEI. This CDR3 has 14 residues. Losses at the gene ends were 5 bases for V and 8 bases for J; bases not matched to a gene: 7. The CDR3 nucleotides read TGTGCCAGCAGTCTTCGACAGGGGAACGAAAAACTGTTTTTT. It yields the protein CASSLRQGNEKLFF.

CDR3 nucleotides: TGTGCCAGCAGCTTGATAACCGGGACAGGGGCTTCACCCCTCCACTTT. It translates to CASSLITGTGASPLHF. This chain links TRBV5-8 with TRBJ1-6; 10 bases align to TRBD1. V gave up 1 base and J gave up 9 bases; unmatched junction bases: 7. The CDR3 is 16 residues long. In germline, CDR1 is SGHTS, CDR2 YDEGEE.

The chain links TRBV7-2 to TRBJ2-1; 9 nucleotides match TRBD2. Germline CDR1 SGHTA, CDR2 FQGNSA. Losses at the gene ends were 1 base for V and 3 bases for J; bases not matched to a gene: 7. The CDR3 length is 17 residues. This CDR3 reads CASSLEVSGRGYNEQFF. CDR3 nucleotides: TGTGCCAGCAGCTTAGAAGTTAGCGGGAGAGGCTACAATGAGCAGTTCTTC.

The rearrangement uses TRBV18 and TRBJ1-1; 8 positions agree with TRBD1. With V trimmed by 3 bases and J by 7 bases, 4 bases remained unmatched. Germline V gene sequence: CDR1 KGHSH, CDR2 LQKENI. This CDR3 comprises 13 residues. CDR3 residues: CASSPKDRGEAFF. Written as DNA, the CDR3 is TGTGCCAGCTCACCTAAAGACAGGGGTGAAGCTTTCTTT.